One and the same sample provided the 20 T cell receptor beta chains below, sequenced in a study of blood T cells in healthy people across ages. A second PCR, run for roughly 6 to 11 cycles, used a sample-barcoded 5' primer plus a J-beta primer mix. TCRdb ran MiXCR on the 5' RACE reads and lists one entry per CDR3 protein. The sample records more than 900,000 distinct CDR3 sequences, 20% to 25% being singletons. This same sample was also part of a study on T cells of mothers and their children.

Material for sequencing was blood. Source of these receptors: a girl aged 2 to 10 in good health.

The chain joins TRBV5-1 to TRBJ2-2; 7 bases are shared with TRBD1. There are 14 residues in the CDR3. V lost 2 bases to trimming and J lost 4 bases; unmatched junction nucleotides: 2. Germline V gene data show CDR1 as SGHRS and CDR2 as YFSETQ. The CDR3 region has the DNA TGCGCCAGCAGCTTACAGGGGACCACCGGGGAGCTGTTTTTT. Translation gives CASSLQGTTGELFF. Supplemented by reference TRBV5-1 and TRBJ2-2, the full variable domain reads KAGVTQTPRYLIKTRGQQVTLSCSPISGHRSVSWYQQTPGQGLQFLFEYFSETQRNKGNFPGRFSGRQFSNSRSEMNVSTLELGDSALYLCASSLQGTTGELFFGEGSRLTVL.

This clonotype came up a few times. The rearrangement links TRBV27 to TRBJ2-3; TRBD2 aligns across 14 bases. The CDR3 contains 16 residues. Germline values: CDR1 MNHEY, CDR2 SMNVEV (reference sequence). Trimming took 3 bases from V and 4 from J; bases not matched to a gene: 3. Written as DNA, the CDR3 is TGTGCCAGCAGTTTGACTAGCGGGGGGGCCGCAGATACGCAGTATTTT. Translating gives CASSLTSGGAADTQYF.

This clonotype has a handful of counts. The gene calls are TRBV6-6 and TRBJ1-5; D gene uncertain. V lost 6 bases and J 5 bases, leaving 8 bases between the germline ends. CDR3 length: 12 amino acids. Germline lookup yields CDR1 MNHNY and CDR2 SVGAGI (reference sequence). The DNA of the CDR3 is TGTGCCAGCAGCCCTTCAGATCAGCCCCAGCATTTT. Amino acid sequence: CASSPSDQPQHF.

In this sample, this clonotype turned up a few times. The genes are TRBV4-3 and TRBJ1-2, with D uncertain. The CDR3 extends over 15 amino acids. Germline-derived CDR1 and CDR2 are LGHNA and YSLEER. The V gene lost 0 bases and the J gene lost 7 bases, with 15 bases spanning the gap. CDR3 protein: CASSQEIEGNLGYTF. The CDR3 DNA follows: TGCGCCAGCAGCCAAGAGATTGAGGGCAATCTTGGCTACACCTTC.

The chain uses TRBV28 and TRBJ1-5; maybe TRBD1 (6 bases). CDR3 size: 14 residues. CDR1 is MDHEN and CDR2 is SYDVKM in the germline V gene. Trimming took off 4 bases at V and 3 bases at J, with 10 bases between the two ends. In DNA form, the CDR3 reads TGTGCCAGCAGTTCAGGACAGTTCAATCAGCCCCAGCATTTT. It encodes CASSSGQFNQPQHF. Complete variable domain (other parts from reference TRBV28 and TRBJ1-5): DVKVTQSSRYLVKRTGEKVFLECVQDMDHENMFWYRQDPGLGLRLIYFSYDVKMKEKGDIPEGYSVSREKKERFSLILESASTNQTSMYLCASSSGQFNQPQHFGDGTRLSIL.

CDR3 loop: CASSQSYPDTQYF. The DNA for the CDR3 is TGCGCCAGCAGCCAAAGCTATCCAGATACGCAGTATTTT. This chain joins TRBV4-3 and TRBJ2-3; D call uncertain. Germline values: CDR1 LGHNA, CDR2 YSLEER. The CDR3 has 13 residues. Trimming took off 2 bases at V and 4 bases at J, with 7 bases between the two ends.

V usage is TRBV20-1 and J usage is TRBJ2-1; 7 bases agree with TRBD2. This CDR3 is built from 13 residues. Trimming at V came to 5 bases and at J to 7 bases, leaving 8 bases not matched to a gene. Looked up from germline, CDR1 is DFQATT and CDR2 is SNEGSKA (reference sequence). The chain's CDR3 is CSACGRIENEQFF. The CDR3 region has the DNA TGCAGTGCTTGCGGGAGAATAGAGAATGAGCAGTTCTTC.

This clonotype was recorded only once. The rearrangement links TRBV20-1 to TRBJ1-3; D gene unclear. Deletions cut 3 bases from V and 2 bases from J, with 23 bases between. This CDR3 region has 18 residues. Germline V gene data show CDR1 as DFQATT and CDR2 as SNEGSKA (reference sequence). The CDR3, as DNA: TGCAGTGCTAGGAAGGCGAATCGGGGATCGAGGACTGGAAACACCATATATTTT. Protein sequence: CSARKANRGSRTGNTIYF.

The chain employs TRBV7-2 and TRBJ2-6; 8 bases agree with TRBD1. J gave up 1 base and V 1 base, and 3 bases lay outside the gene matches. Per germline, CDR1 SGHTA and CDR2 FQGNSA. The CDR3 covers 17 residues. The CDR3 DNA sequence: TGTGCCAGCAGCTTAGGAGGGACAGGATCTGGGGCCAACGTCCTGACTTTC. It is translated as CASSLGGTGSGANVLTF.

There are a few counts of this clonotype. DNA for the CDR3: TGTGCTATACTTGTCCCGGGGACTTACAATGAGCAGTTCTTC. This codes for CAILVPGTYNEQFF. The chain is built from TRBV7-7 and TRBJ2-1, with D perhaps TRBD2 (6 bases). This CDR3 has 14 amino acids. Germline CDR1 is SSHAT and CDR2 is FNYEAQ (reference sequence).

The chain uses TRBV6-2 or TRBV6-3 and TRBJ1-1; tentatively, D is TRBD1 (5 bases). The CDR3 is 15 amino acids. From germline, CDR1 is MNHEY and CDR2 SVGEGT. With 4 bases removed from V and 0 bases from J, the gap between germline ends came to 12 bases. The CDR3 is CASSWAGQLNTEAFF. As DNA, the CDR3 is TGTGCCAGCAGTTGGGCGGGGCAGCTGAACACTGAAGCTTTCTTT.

The J gene is TRBJ1-2, the V gene TRBV10-3; no firm D call. V was cut by 0 bases and J by 10 bases, with 6 bases left in between. CDR3 length: 11 amino acids. Looked up from germline, CDR1 is ENHRY and CDR2 is SYGVKD. CDR3 loop: CAISESSDYTF. CDR3 coding DNA: TGTGCCATCAGTGAGTCGAGTGACTACACCTTC.

This clonotype showed up just a few times. The chain couples TRBV29-1 to TRBJ2-5; D not certain. Germline CDR1 and CDR2: SQVTM and ANQGSEA. Trimming took off 5 bases at V and 1 base at J, with 11 bases between the two ends. This CDR3 has 13 amino acids. CDR3 loop: CSVPWVSQETQYF. In DNA form, the CDR3 reads TGCAGCGTTCCCTGGGTCAGCCAAGAGACCCAGTACTTC.

This chain joins TRBV14 and TRBJ2-3; the match to TRBD2 covers 8 bases. Germline V gives CDR1 SGHDN, CDR2 FVKESK. V dropped 0 bases and J dropped 2; count of bases not matched to a gene: 4. The CDR3 extends over 16 amino acids. CDR3 loop: CASSQERGGITDTQYF. The CDR3 region has the DNA TGTGCCAGCAGCCAAGAACGGGGGGGAATCACAGATACGCAGTATTTT.

This clonotype occurred a few times. The CDR3 reads CASSLVHTYEQYF. CDR3 coding DNA: TGTGCCAGCAGCTTAGTTCACACCTACGAGCAGTACTTC. V and J are TRBV7-9 and TRBJ2-1; no clear D gene. The DNA end favors TRBJ2-7, so the J call may be wrong. CDR3 size: 13 residues. From germline, CDR1 is SEHNR and CDR2 FQNEAQ (reference sequence).

In this sample, this clonotype turned up a few times. This rearrangement joins TRBV5-1 to TRBJ1-2; D gene unclear. Germline lookup yields CDR1 SGHRS and CDR2 YFSETQ. The CDR3 sequence is 13 residues long. Trimming cost V 0 bases and J 6 bases, with 9 bases left between them. CDR3 sequence: CASSLDVGDGYTF. CDR3 nucleotide sequence: TGCGCCAGCAGCTTGGACGTCGGGGATGGCTACACCTTC.

The rearrangement joins TRBV11-2 to TRBJ2-5, with 11 bases matching TRBD2. The J call may not be correct, given that the DNA end is closer to TRBJ2-1. Germline loops: CDR1 SGHAT, CDR2 FQNNGV. CDR3 size: 17 residues. CDR3 sequence (DNA): TGTGCCAGCAGCTTAGACCGACTAGCGGGAAGTGTTGGTGAGCAGTTCTTC. Translated: CASSLDRLAGSVGEQFF.

This clonotype was seen many times. This rearrangement joins TRBV4-2 to TRBJ2-5; tentatively, D is TRBD2 (7 bases). Trimming removed 1 base from V and 4 bases from J, with 13 bases in between. The CDR3 covers 15 residues. Germline lookup yields CDR1 LGHNA and CDR2 YNFKEQ. Written as DNA, the CDR3 is TGTGCCAGCAGCCAAGTGCGAGGGGGGGGAGAGACCCAGTACTTC. Translation gives CASSQVRGGGETQYF.

A note on this clonotype: This may arise from a read error, as a much more abundant clone is one base away. The chain couples TRBV6-5 to TRBJ2-6; D is unclear. The CDR3 is made up of 13 amino acids. The germline V gene has CDR1 MNHEY and CDR2 SVGAGI. Here the CDR3 reads CVSSYSGANVLTF. CDR3 in DNA: TGTGTCAGCAGTTACTCTGGGGCCAACGTCCTGACTTTC.

The chain is built from TRBV3-1 and TRBJ2-3; 9 positions match TRBD2. The CDR3 consists of 15 residues. The ends lost 8 bases at V and 2 bases at J; junction bases unmatched: 8. The germline V gene encodes CDR1 LGHDT and CDR2 YNNKEL (reference sequence). The CDR3 nucleotides are TGTGCCAGCCGGGATTCTAGCGGGAACACAGATACGCAGTATTTT. Translating gives CASRDSSGNTDTQYF.